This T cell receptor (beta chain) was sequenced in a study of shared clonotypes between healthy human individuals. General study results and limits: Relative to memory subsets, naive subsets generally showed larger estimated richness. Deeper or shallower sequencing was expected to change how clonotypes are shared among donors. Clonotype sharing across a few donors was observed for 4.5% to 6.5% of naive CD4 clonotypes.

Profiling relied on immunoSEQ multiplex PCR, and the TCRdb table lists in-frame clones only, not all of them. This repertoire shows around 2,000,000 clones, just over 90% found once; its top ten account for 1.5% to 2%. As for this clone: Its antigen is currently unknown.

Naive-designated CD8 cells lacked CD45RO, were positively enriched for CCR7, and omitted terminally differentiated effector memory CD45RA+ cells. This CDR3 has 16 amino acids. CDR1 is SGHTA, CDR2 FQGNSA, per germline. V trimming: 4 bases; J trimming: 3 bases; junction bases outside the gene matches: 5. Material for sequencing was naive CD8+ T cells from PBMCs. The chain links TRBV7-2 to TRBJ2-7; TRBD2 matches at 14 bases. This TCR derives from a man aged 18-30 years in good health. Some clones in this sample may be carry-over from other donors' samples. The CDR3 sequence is CASSSTSGRVGYEQYF. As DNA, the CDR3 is TGTGCCAGCAGCTCGACTAGCGGGAGGGTGGGCTACGAGCAGTACTTC.